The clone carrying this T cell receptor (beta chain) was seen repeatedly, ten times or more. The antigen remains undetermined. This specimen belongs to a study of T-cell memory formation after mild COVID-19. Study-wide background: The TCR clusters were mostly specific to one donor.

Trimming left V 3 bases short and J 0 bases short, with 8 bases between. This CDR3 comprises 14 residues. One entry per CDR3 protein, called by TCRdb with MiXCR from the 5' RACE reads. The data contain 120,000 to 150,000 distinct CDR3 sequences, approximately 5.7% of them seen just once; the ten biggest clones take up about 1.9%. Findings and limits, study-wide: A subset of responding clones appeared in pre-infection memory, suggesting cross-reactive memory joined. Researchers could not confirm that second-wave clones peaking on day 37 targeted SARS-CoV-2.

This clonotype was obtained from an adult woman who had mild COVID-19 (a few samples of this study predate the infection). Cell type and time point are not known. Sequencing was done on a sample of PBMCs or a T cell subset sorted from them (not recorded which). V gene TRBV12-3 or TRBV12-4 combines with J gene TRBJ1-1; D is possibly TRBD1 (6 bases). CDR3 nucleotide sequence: TGTGCCAGCAGTTTCAGGGGCGTGAACACTGAAGCTTTCTTT. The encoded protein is CASSFRGVNTEAFF.